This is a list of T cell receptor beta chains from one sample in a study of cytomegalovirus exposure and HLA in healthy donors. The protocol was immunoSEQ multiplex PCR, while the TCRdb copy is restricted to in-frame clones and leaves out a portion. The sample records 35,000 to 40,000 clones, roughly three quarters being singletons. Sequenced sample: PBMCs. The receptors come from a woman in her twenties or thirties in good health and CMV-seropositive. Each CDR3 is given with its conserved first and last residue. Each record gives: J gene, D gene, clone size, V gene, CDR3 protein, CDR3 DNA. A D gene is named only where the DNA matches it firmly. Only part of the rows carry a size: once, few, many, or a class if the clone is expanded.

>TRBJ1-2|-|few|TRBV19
CASNPSDRPYGYTF
TGTGCCAGTAACCCCTCCGACAGACCCTATGGCTACACCTTC
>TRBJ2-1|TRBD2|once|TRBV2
CASSEAGGEGSYNEQFF
TGTGCCAGCAGTGAGGCGGGCGGGGAGGGTTCCTACAATGAGCAGTTCTTC
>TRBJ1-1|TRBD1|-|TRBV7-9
CSSSLVTGGLTEAFF
TGTTCCAGCAGCTTAGTCACAGGGGGCCTCACTGAAGCTTTCTTT
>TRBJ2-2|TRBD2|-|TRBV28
CASRVWGVAGTGELFF
TGTGCCAGCAGGGTTTGGGGAGTAGCGGGCACCGGGGAGCTGTTTTTT
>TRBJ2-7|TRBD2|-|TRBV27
CASSLAGVVGAEQYF
TGTGCCAGCAGCCTAGCGGGAGTGGTCGGGGCCGAGCAGTACTTC
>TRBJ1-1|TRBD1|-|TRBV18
CASSPGQGHAEAFF
TGTGCCAGCTCCCCGGGACAGGGGCACGCTGAAGCTTTCTTT
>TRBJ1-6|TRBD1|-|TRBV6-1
CASRAAGQGISPLHF
TGTGCCAGCAGGGCGGCTGGACAGGGGATTTCACCCCTCCACTTT
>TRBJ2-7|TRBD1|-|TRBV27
CASSLLGTGSYEQYF
TGTGCCAGCAGTTTATTGGGGACAGGATCGTACGAGCAGTACTTC
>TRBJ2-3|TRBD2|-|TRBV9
CASSVEGSGGAWVTDTQYF
TGTGCCAGCAGCGTAGAAGGTAGCGGGGGGGCGTGGGTCACAGATACGCAGTATTTT
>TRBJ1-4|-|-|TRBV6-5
CASSDGQMREKLFF
TGTGCCAGCAGTGACGGACAGATGCGGGAAAAACTGTTTTTT
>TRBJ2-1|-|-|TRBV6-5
CASSTFSYNEQFF
TGTGCCAGCAGCACTTTCTCCTACAATGAGCAGTTCTTC
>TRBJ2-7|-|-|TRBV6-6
CASSYVIYEQYF
TGTGCCAGCAGTTACGTTATCTACGAGCAGTACTTC
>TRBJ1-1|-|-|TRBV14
CASSPGGFIRRTEAFF
TGTGCCAGCAGCCCCGGAGGGTTCATACGAAGGACTGAAGCTTTCTTT
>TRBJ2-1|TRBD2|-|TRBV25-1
CASSSGLNDNEQFF
TGTGCCAGCAGCTCGGGACTAAACGACAATGAGCAGTTCTTC
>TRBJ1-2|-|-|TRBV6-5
CASSYLAVRDYGYTF
TGTGCCAGCAGTTACTTGGCAGTCAGGGACTATGGCTACACCTTC
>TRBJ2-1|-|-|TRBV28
CASSLLDNYNEQFF
TGTGCCAGCAGTTTACTCGACAACTACAATGAGCAGTTCTTC
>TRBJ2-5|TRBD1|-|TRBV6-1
CASSHTTGGQETQYF
TGTGCCAGCAGTCATACGACAGGGGGACAAGAGACCCAGTACTTC
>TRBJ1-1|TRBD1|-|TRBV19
CASSHRGSEAFF
TGTGCCAGTAGTCACAGGGGTTCGGAAGCTTTCTTT
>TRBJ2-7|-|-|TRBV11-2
CASSLDRKVGHLSYEQYF
TGTGCCAGCAGCTTAGATCGGAAGGTGGGACACCTCTCCTACGAGCAGTACTTC
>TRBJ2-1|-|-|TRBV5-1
CASSFVGPSSYNEQFF
TGCGCCAGCAGCTTTGTGGGGCCAAGCTCCTACAATGAGCAGTTCTTC
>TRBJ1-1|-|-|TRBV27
CASSPGLGREAFF
TGTGCCAGCAGCCCAGGGCTTGGCAGGGAAGCTTTCTTT
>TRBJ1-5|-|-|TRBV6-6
CASSTQGYNQPQHF
TGTGCCAGCAGCACCCAGGGCTACAATCAGCCCCAGCATTTT
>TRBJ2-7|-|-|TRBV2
CASSPSYEQYF
TGTGCCAGCAGCCCCTCGTACGAGCAGTACTTC
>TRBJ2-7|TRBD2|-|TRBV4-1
CASSQVGGRAREQYF
TGCGCCAGCAGCCAAGTCGGCGGGAGGGCCCGCGAGCAGTACTTC
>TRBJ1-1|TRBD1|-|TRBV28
CASSPMKPGQGALGEAFF
TGTGCCAGCAGTCCGATGAAACCGGGACAGGGGGCTCTCGGTGAAGCTTTCTTT
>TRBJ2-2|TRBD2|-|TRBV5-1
CASSLIAGSNTGELFF
TGCGCCAGCAGCTTGATAGCGGGGAGTAACACCGGGGAGCTGTTTTTT
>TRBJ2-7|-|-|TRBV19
CASSPGHTNSYEQYF
TGTGCCAGTAGTCCAGGACACACAAACTCCTACGAGCAGTACTTC
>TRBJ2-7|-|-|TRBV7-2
CASSQTETSGRGREQYF
TGTGCCAGCAGCCAGACAGAGACCTCGGGCAGGGGGAGGGAGCAGTACTTC
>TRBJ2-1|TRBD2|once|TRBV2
CAIWRLAVKGGSEQFF
TGTGCCATTTGGCGACTAGCGGTTAAGGGGGGTTCTGAGCAGTTCTTC
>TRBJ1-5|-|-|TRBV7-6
CASSLTVYNQPQHF
TGTGCCAGCAGCCTCACAGTCTACAATCAGCCCCAGCATTTT
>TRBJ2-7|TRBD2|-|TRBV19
CASSEGTSGSLQRYF
TGTGCCAGTAGTGAAGGGACTAGCGGTTCCTTACAGCGGTACTTC
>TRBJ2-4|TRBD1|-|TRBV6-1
CASTQTGTPSIQYF
TGTGCCAGCACCCAGACAGGGACCCCGAGCATTCAGTACTTC
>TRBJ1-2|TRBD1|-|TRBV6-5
CASSYSGTGGGYTF
TGTGCCAGCAGTTACTCCGGGACAGGGGGCGGCTACACCTTC
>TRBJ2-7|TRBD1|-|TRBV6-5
CASSVQTGAVYEQYF
TGTGCCAGCAGTGTGCAGACAGGGGCGGTGTACGAGCAGTACTTC
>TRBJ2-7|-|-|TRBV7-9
CASSLAREVYDGGFYEQYF
TGTGCCAGCAGCTTAGCACGCGAGGTCTACGATGGGGGCTTCTACGAGCAGTACTTC
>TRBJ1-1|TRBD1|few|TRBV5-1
CASSRGQAQNTEAFF
TGCGCCAGCAGCCGGGGACAGGCCCAGAACACTGAAGCTTTCTTT
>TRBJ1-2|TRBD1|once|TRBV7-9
CASSLGQGYNYGYTF
TGTGCCAGCAGCTTAGGACAGGGCTATAACTATGGCTACACCTTC
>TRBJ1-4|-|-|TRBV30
CAWNQGSATNEKLFF
TGTGCCTGGAATCAGGGGTCGGCAACTAATGAAAAACTGTTTTTT
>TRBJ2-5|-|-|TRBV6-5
CASSYSSGVGETQYF
TGTGCCAGCAGTTACTCGTCAGGGGTGGGGGAGACCCAGTACTTC
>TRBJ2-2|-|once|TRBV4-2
CASSRDLLLIAGELFF
TGTGCCAGCAGCCGTGACCTGCTCCTCATAGCAGGGGAGCTGTTTTTT
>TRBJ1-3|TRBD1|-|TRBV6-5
CASSGQGRNTIYF
TGTGCCAGCAGCGGACAGGGACGAAACACCATATATTTT
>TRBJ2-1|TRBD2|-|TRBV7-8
CASSLAPAFSGGHNEQFF
TGTGCCAGCAGCTTAGCGCCAGCCTTTAGCGGGGGGCACAATGAGCAGTTCTTC